The text below deals with one T cell receptor (beta chain). The germline V gene has CDR1 LNHDA and CDR2 SQIVND (reference sequence). CDR3 length: 18 amino acids. The V gene lost 7 bases and the J gene lost 1 base, with 20 bases spanning the gap. The treatment was: around 19 received Ad26.COV2.S at low or high dose, single or two shots; 5 received placebo; per-sample allocation not given. Collection of samples fell on day 63 after the first vaccine or placebo injection. This entry belongs to a study of Ad26.COV2.S vaccination and SARS-CoV-2 variants. Study details: Vaccine-arm donor from the placebo-controlled COV1001 Ad26.COV2.S trial.

Profiling relied on immunoSEQ multiplex PCR, and the TCRdb table lists in-frame clones only, not all of them. In the table there are some 340,000 clones, around 83% of which are singletons. The specimen was peripheral blood, collected in a trial of Ad26.COV2.S vaccine versus placebo. The TCR originated in a person between 18 and 65 years old who received the Ad26.COV2.S COVID-19 vaccine or a placebo. The chain is built from TRBV19 and TRBJ2-6; D gene ambiguous. The CDR3 region has the DNA TGTGCCAGTACGTCTGAGGCCCGGAGAGTATCTGGGGCCAACGTCCTGACTTTC. Encoded protein: CASTSEARRVSGANVLTF.